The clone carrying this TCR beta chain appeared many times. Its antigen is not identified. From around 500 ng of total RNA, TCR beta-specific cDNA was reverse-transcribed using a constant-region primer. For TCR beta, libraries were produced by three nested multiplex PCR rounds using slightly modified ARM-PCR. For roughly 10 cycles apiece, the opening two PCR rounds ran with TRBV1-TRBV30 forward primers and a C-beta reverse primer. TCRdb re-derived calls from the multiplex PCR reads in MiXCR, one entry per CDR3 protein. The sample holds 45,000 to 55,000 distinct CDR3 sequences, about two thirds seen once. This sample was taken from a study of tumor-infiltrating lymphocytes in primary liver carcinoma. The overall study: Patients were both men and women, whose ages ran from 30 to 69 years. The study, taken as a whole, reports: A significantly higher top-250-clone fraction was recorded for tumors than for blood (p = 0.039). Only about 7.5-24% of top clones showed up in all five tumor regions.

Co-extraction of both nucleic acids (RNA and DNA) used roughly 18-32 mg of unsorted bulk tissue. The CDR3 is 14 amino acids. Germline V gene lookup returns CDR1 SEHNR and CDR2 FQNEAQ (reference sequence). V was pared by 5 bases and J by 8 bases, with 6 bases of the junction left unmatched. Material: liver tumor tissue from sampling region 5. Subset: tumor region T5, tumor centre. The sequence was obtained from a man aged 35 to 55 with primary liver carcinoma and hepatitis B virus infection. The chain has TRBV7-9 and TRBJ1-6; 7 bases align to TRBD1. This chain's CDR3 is CASSTRQGHSPLHF. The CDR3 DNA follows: TGTGCCAGCAGCACCCGACAGGGACATTCACCCCTCCACTTT. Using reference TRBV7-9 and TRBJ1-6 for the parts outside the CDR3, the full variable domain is DTGVSQNPRHKITKRGQNVTFRCDPISEHNRLYWYRQTLGQGPEFLTYFQNEAQLEKSRLLSDRFSAERPKGSFSTLEIQRTEQGDSAMYLCASSTRQGHSPLHFGNGTRLTVT.